The clone carrying this T cell receptor beta chain has a single count. This entry is derived from a study of blood T cell repertoires in COVID-19. Study details: Spain, Italy and the United States supplied samples that represented acute and convalescent COVID-19. The cDNA or gDNA used as material had been derived from T cells, B-cell-depleted T cells, or PBMCs.

The CDR3 runs 15 residues. Trimming took 3 bases from V and 1 from J, leaving 15 bases between them. Germline CDR1 SQVTM, CDR2 ANQGSEA. Original data processing: The authors estimated nucleated cell counts from reference gene primer amplification. Sequenced by immunoSEQ multiplex PCR; TCRdb stores in-frame clones only, minus some. D and trimming were read from the DNA, whereas the V and J calls and clone size are those reported in that table. The sample lists 150,000 to 200,000 clones, approximately 91% occurring once. The receptor was derived from a man between 65 and 80 years old with active or convalescent COVID-19. Sequenced input: peripheral blood. The rearrangement joins TRBV29-1 to TRBJ1-1; possibly TRBD1 for D (5 bases). In DNA form, the CDR3 reads TGCAGCGTTGATCCCGGCGGGGGGGGGAACACTGAAGCTTTCTTT. Amino acid sequence: CSVDPGGGGNTEAFF. Full variable domain (missing parts from reference TRBV29-1 and TRBJ1-1): SAVISQKPSRDICQRGTSLTIQCQVDSQVTMMFWYRQQPGQSLTLIATANQGSEATYESGFVIDKFPISRPNLTFSTLTVSNMSPEDSSIYLCSVDPGGGGNTEAFFGQGTRLTVV.